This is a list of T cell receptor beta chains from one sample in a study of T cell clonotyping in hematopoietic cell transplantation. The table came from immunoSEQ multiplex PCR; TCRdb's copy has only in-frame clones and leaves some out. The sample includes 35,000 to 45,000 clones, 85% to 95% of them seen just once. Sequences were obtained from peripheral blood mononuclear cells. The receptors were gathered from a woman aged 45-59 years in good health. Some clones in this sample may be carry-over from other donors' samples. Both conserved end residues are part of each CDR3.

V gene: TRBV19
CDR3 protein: CASSTWTEIAYGYTF

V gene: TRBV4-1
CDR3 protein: CASSPGQGDQPQHF

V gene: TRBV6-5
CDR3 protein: CASSYIPGRAGELFF

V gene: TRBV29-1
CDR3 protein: CSVKDRSSYEQYF

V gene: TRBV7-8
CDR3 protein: CASSPLAGLTYEQYF

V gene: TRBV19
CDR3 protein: CASSIWGGEQFF

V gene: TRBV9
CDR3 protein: CASSDRGGNSPLHF

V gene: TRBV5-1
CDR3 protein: CASSDLQGGGGYTF

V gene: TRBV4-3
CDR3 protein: CASSQERGGQETQYF

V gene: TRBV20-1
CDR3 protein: CSIVRGEAFF

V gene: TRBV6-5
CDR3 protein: CASSQGTGYNSPLHF

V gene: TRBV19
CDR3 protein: CASSAGDTEAFF

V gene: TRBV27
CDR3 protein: CASSFRWDTLSPHDGYTF

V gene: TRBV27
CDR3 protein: CASSLDVGTEAFF